Listed below are T cell receptor beta chains from one sample, sequenced in a study of T-cell memory formation after mild COVID-19. In TCRdb, the 5' RACE reads were re-called with MiXCR into one record per CDR3 protein. The sample holds about 110,000 distinct CDR3 sequences, roughly 19% seen once. Sequencing was done on a sample of PBMCs or a T cell subset sorted from them (not recorded which). Receptors originate from a man between 18 and 29 years old who had mild COVID-19 (a few samples of this study predate the infection). Cell type and time point are not known. Each CDR3 is given with its conserved first and last residue. The D gene is left open where the match is weak. Part of the rows lack a size; the others show once, few, many or a class for expanded clones.

D | size | J | V | CDR3 | DNA
- | few | TRBJ1-1 | TRBV14 | CASSQEKGRGEAFF | TGTGCCAGCAGCCAAGAAAAGGGAAGGGGTGAAGCTTTCTTT
TRBD1 | - | TRBJ1-2 | TRBV27 | CASSFKGTDGYTF | TGTGCCAGCAGTTTCAAGGGGACAGATGGCTACACCTTC
- | - | TRBJ2-5 | TRBV7-9 | CASSRFYGTGETQYF | TGTGCCAGCAGCCGATTCTATGGGACGGGAGAGACCCAGTACTTC
- | few | TRBJ2-4 | TRBV20-1 | CSARDFRESKNIQYF | TGCAGTGCTAGAGATTTCAGGGAGAGCAAAAACATTCAGTACTTC
- | many | TRBJ1-2 | TRBV6-6 | CASSDGGEGGNYGYTF | TGTGCCAGCAGTGACGGAGGGGAAGGGGGTAACTATGGCTACACCTTC
TRBD2 | - | TRBJ2-3 | TRBV30 | CAWNPSGGADTQYF | TGTGCCTGGAATCCCAGCGGGGGGGCGGATACGCAGTATTTT
- | - | TRBJ2-2 | TRBV19 | CASSKQVANTGELFF | TGTGCCAGTAGTAAACAGGTGGCGAACACCGGGGAGCTGTTTTTT
- | few | TRBJ2-6 | TRBV12-3/TRBV12-4 | CASEGSGANVLTF | TGTGCCAGCGAAGGGTCTGGGGCCAACGTCCTGACTTTC
- | many | TRBJ2-1 | TRBV5-1 | CASRLQGTYNEQFF | TGCGCCAGCAGGTTACAGGGAACCTACAATGAGCAGTTCTTC
- | many | TRBJ2-1 | TRBV20-1 | CSARKNEQFF | TGCAGTGCTAGGAAGAATGAGCAGTTCTTC
TRBD2 | - | TRBJ2-3 | TRBV9 | CASSVERGGGDTQYF | TGTGCCAGCAGCGTCGAGCGGGGGGGCGGGGATACGCAGTATTTT
TRBD1 | few | TRBJ2-7 | TRBV4-1 | CASSQGGKGQNYEQYF | TGCGCCAGCAGCCAAGGGGGCAAGGGACAGAATTACGAGCAGTACTTC
- | - | TRBJ1-4 | TRBV4-1 | CASSQEGGARVLFF | TGCGCCAGCAGCCAAGAGGGAGGGGCGCGCGTCCTGTTTTTT
TRBD2 | - | TRBJ2-3 | TRBV20-1 | CSAAALAGGLSSDTQYF | TGCAGTGCCGCGGCACTAGCGGGGGGGCTAAGTTCAGATACGCAGTATTTT
- | - | TRBJ2-5 | TRBV19 | CASSIVLWRETQYF | TGTGCCAGTAGTATTGTCTTGTGGCGGGAGACCCAGTACTTC
- | - | TRBJ1-4 | TRBV28 | CASSPIRATNEKLFF | TGTGCCAGCAGTCCTATTAGAGCAACTAATGAAAAACTGTTTTTT
- | few | TRBJ2-3 | TRBV4-2 | CASSPIDRELTDTQYF | TGTGCCAGCAGCCCAATTGATCGGGAACTCACAGATACGCAGTATTTT
TRBD1 | - | TRBJ1-1 | TRBV6-5 | CASSYYGTGTEAFF | TGTGCCAGCAGTTACTACGGGACAGGCACTGAAGCTTTCTTT
- | few | TRBJ2-5 | TRBV7-2 | CASRQQETQYF | TGTGCCAGCAGACAGCAAGAGACCCAGTACTTC
TRBD1 | few | TRBJ1-6 | TRBV7-2 | CASSLGNRGPSPLNF | TGTGCCAGCAGCTTAGGAAACAGGGGCCCTTCACCCCTCAACTTT
- | - | TRBJ1-1 | TRBV6-5 | CASLPRGRTEAFF | TGTGCCAGCCTCCCGCGGGGGCGGACTGAAGCTTTCTTT
TRBD1 | few | TRBJ2-7 | TRBV4-3 | CASSQSLRGSYEQYF | TGCGCCAGCAGCCAATCCCTCAGGGGGTCCTACGAGCAGTACTTC
- | few | TRBJ2-3 | TRBV24-1 | CATGSNRGNTDTQYF | TGTGCCACCGGGTCCAACAGAGGAAACACAGATACGCAGTATTTT
- | medium-sized | TRBJ2-3 | TRBV29-1 | CSVGISGRTDTQYF | TGCAGCGTTGGAATTAGCGGAAGGACAGATACGCAGTATTTT
- | - | TRBJ1-1 | TRBV5-1 | CASSPTVENTEAFF | TGCGCCAGCAGCCCAACGGTTGAGAACACTGAAGCTTTCTTT
- | - | TRBJ2-1 | TRBV11-2 | CASSLVAGTNGNEQFF | TGTGCCAGCAGCCTGGTTGCCGGGACAAATGGCAATGAGCAGTTCTTC
- | - | TRBJ1-2 | TRBV4-1 | CASSQVGTRSYGYTF | TGCGCCAGCAGCCAAGTAGGGACTAGGAGCTATGGCTACACCTTC
- | - | TRBJ1-1 | TRBV6-2/TRBV6-3 | CASSYRGGDTEAFF | TGTGCCAGCAGTTATCGGGGTGGGGACACTGAAGCTTTCTTT
- | many | TRBJ2-3 | TRBV7-9 | CASSLVGSTDTQYF | TGTGCCAGCAGCTTAGTGGGCAGCACAGATACGCAGTATTTT
TRBD1 | few | TRBJ2-1 | TRBV20-1 | CSAAQTHSGTGKFF | TGCAGTGCTGCTCAAACTCACTCCGGGACAGGGAAGTTCTTC